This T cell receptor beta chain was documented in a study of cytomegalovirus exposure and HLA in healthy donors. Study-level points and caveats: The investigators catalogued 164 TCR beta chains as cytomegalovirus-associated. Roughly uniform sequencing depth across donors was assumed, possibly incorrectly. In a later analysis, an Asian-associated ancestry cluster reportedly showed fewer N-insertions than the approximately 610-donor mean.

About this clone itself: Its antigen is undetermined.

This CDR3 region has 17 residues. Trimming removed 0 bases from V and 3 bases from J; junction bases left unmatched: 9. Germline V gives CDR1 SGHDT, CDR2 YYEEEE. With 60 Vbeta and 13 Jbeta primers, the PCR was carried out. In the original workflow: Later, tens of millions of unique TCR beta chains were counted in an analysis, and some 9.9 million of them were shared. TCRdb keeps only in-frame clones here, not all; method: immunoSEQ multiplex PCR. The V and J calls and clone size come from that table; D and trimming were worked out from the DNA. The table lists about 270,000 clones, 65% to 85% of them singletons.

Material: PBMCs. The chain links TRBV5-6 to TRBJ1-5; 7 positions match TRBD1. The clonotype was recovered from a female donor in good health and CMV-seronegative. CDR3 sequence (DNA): TGTGCCAGCAGCTTGGGACAGGGTTTGGTTGCCAATCAGCCCCAGCATTTT. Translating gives CASSLGQGLVANQPQHF.